The 22 T cell receptor beta chains below all came from one sample that was sequenced in a study of cytomegalovirus exposure and HLA in healthy donors. This PCR relied on a set of 60 Vbeta primers and 13 Jbeta primers. TCRdb's copy holds only in-frame clones and misses some; the assay was immunoSEQ multiplex PCR. The data hold around 130,000 clones, with around two thirds observed a single time. Sequenced: PBMCs. The receptors were gathered from a human donor in good health.

V and J are TRBV14 and TRBJ2-7; TRBD1 aligns across 7 bases. The CDR3 sequence is 13 residues long. Germline assignment: CDR1 SGHDN and CDR2 FVKESK. Unmatched junction bases numbered 2, after V lost 4 bases and J lost 2 bases. CDR3 protein: CASSRGQTYEQYF. CDR3 nucleotides: TGTGCCAGCAGCCGGGGACAGACCTACGAGCAGTACTTC.

This clone was detected only a few times. The chain joins TRBV19 to TRBJ1-5, with 8 bases matching TRBD1. The germline gives CDR1 LNHDA, CDR2 SQIVND (reference sequence). Trimming at V came to 7 bases and at J to 6 bases, leaving 5 bases not matched to a gene. CDR3 length: 13 amino acids. DNA for the CDR3: TGTGCCAGTAACGGACAGGGTTTTCAGCCCCAGCATTTT. This encodes CASNGQGFQPQHF.

The genes are TRBV5-3 and TRBJ2-7, with 9 positions matching TRBD2. TRBV5-3 is an ORF, and what it does is uncertain. The J segment lost 7 bases and the V segment lost 0 bases, leaving 20 bases of the junction unmatched. The CDR3 spans 19 residues. The DNA of the CDR3 is TGTGCCAGAAGCTTGGAAGCGGGGGGCAGGGGTACCACTACGGGGGAGCAGTACTTC. Translating it yields CARSLEAGGRGTTTGEQYF.

The J gene is TRBJ2-5, the V gene TRBV25-1; TRBD1 agrees at 8 bases. The trim removed 5 bases at V and 1 base at J, leaving 3 bases unmatched. Germline lookup yields CDR1 MGHDK and CDR2 SYGVNS. CDR3 length: 14 amino acids. The CDR3 nucleotides read TGTGCCAGCAGTAGACAGGGGCTCCAAGAGACCCAGTACTTC. Amino acids: CASSRQGLQETQYF.

This clone was detected only a few times. The rearrangement links TRBV18 to TRBJ2-3; TRBD1 matches at 9 bases. CDR1 and CDR2 from the germline V gene are KGHSH and LQKENI. The CDR3 sequence is 16 residues long. V gave up 2 bases and J gave up 0 bases; unmatched junction bases: 3. The CDR3 DNA sequence: TGTGCCAGCTCACCATACGGGACAGGGAGCACAGATACGCAGTATTTT. It codes for CASSPYGTGSTDTQYF.

The rearrangement links TRBV30 to TRBJ1-3; D is unresolved. CDR1 is GTSNPN and CDR2 is SVGIG in the germline V gene (reference sequence). V lost 0 bases and J lost 3, with 3 bases in between. This CDR3 has 12 amino acids. The CDR3 DNA sequence: TGTGCCTGGAGTGTACTTGGAAACACCATATATTTT. Amino acid sequence: CAWSVLGNTIYF.

V and J are TRBV30 and TRBJ1-6; D not certain. Germline V gene data show CDR1 as GTSNPN and CDR2 as SVGIG (reference sequence). Deletions cut 3 bases from V and 1 base from J, with 4 bases between. The CDR3 extends over 13 amino acids. The CDR3 protein is CAWRSSYNSPLHF. The CDR3 DNA follows: TGTGCCTGGAGATCGTCCTATAATTCACCCCTCCACTTT.

The V and J genes are TRBV7-9 and TRBJ2-2; no clear D. V dropped 1 base and J dropped 1 base, with 4 bases sitting between them. Germline CDR1 and CDR2: SEHNR and FQNEAQ (reference sequence). The length of the CDR3 is 14 residues. The CDR3: CASSLGQNTGELFF. CDR3 sequence (DNA): TGTGCCAGCAGCTTAGGACAGAACACCGGGGAGCTGTTTTTT.

The chain employs TRBV6-6 and TRBJ1-2, with TRBD1 as a possible D gene (6 bases). Germline V CDR1 and CDR2: MNHNY, SVGAGI (reference sequence). The CDR3 runs to 14 residues. The V end was cut by 10 bases, the J end by 8 bases, with 23 bases between. In DNA form, the CDR3 reads TGTGCCATAACCACAACAGGGCCAGGGGACGGCTACACCTTC. Translation gives CAITTTGPGDGYTF.

CDR3 sequence reads: CASLNRPREWGTDTQYF. DNA for the CDR3: TGTGCCAGCCTCAATCGCCCGCGGGAGTGGGGCACAGATACGCAGTATTTT. The chain recombines TRBV21-1 with TRBJ2-3; the table's D call, TRBD2, has no DNA check behind it. TRBV21-1 is reported as a pseudogene. The length of the CDR3 is 17 residues.

The V gene is TRBV5-1, the J gene TRBJ1-1, with a possible D match to TRBD1 (6 bases). V dropped 4 bases and J dropped 5 bases, with 15 bases sitting between them. Looked up from germline, CDR1 is SGHRS and CDR2 is YFSETQ. CDR3 size: 14 residues. CDR3 residues: CASSEPGARTEAFF. CDR3 DNA: TGCGCCAGCAGCGAACCAGGGGCGAGGACTGAAGCTTTCTTT. The full variable domain, completed using reference TRBV5-1 and TRBJ1-1, is KAGVTQTPRYLIKTRGQQVTLSCSPISGHRSVSWYQQTPGQGLQFLFEYFSETQRNKGNFPGRFSGRQFSNSRSEMNVSTLELGDSALYLCASSEPGARTEAFFGQGTRLTVV.

The genes are TRBV19 and TRBJ1-2; 8 bases map to TRBD1. Germline lookup yields CDR1 LNHDA and CDR2 SQIVND (reference sequence). Losses at the gene ends were 9 bases for V and 7 bases for J; bases not matched to a gene: 7. This CDR3 is 12 amino acids long. DNA for the CDR3: TGTGCCAGCAGCGCAGGGGGCGGTGGCTACACCTTC. It is translated as CASSAGGGGYTF.

CDR3 sequence (DNA): TGTGCCAGCAGCTTAGTGCGGGTTCTCTCTGGGGCCAACGTCCTGACTTTC. It encodes CASSLVRVLSGANVLTF. The chain is built from TRBV7-9 and TRBJ2-6; a possible D gene is TRBD2 (5 bases). V lost 1 base and J 0 bases, leaving 10 bases between the germline ends. The germline CDR1 and CDR2 sequences are SEHNR and FQNEAQ (reference sequence). The length of the CDR3 is 17 residues.

This chain connects TRBV5-1 to TRBJ2-1; 16 positions match TRBD2. Germline V gives CDR1 SGHRS, CDR2 YFSETQ. The CDR3 consists of 19 residues. The V gene end was trimmed by 0 bases and the J gene end by 3 bases; junction bases not matched to a gene: 6. The CDR3 here is CASSLVAGLAGGRYNEQFF. The CDR3 DNA sequence: TGCGCCAGCAGCTTGGTAGCGGGACTAGCGGGGGGGCGCTACAATGAGCAGTTCTTC.

The chain links TRBV27 to TRBJ2-3, with 10 bases lining up with TRBD2. This CDR3 comprises 16 residues. Germline lookup yields CDR1 MNHEY and CDR2 SMNVEV (reference sequence). Trimming cost V 5 bases and J 4 bases; bases outside gene matches: 9. The CDR3 protein is CASSRTSGTKADTQYF. As DNA, the CDR3 is TGTGCCAGCAGTCGTACTAGCGGGACGAAGGCAGATACGCAGTATTTT.

This sequence joins TRBV7-6 and TRBJ2-1, with 10 bases fitting TRBD2. CDR1 SGHVS and CDR2 FNYEAQ come from the germline V gene. The CDR3 consists of 17 residues. V dropped 4 bases and J dropped 8; count of bases not matched to a gene: 14. The CDR3 loop is CASSSTASGRAGDEQFF. The CDR3, as DNA: TGTGCCAGCAGCTCCACAGCAAGCGGGAGGGCTGGGGATGAGCAGTTCTTC.

This chain joins TRBV7-9 and TRBJ2-7; no definite D call. Germline values: CDR1 SEHNR, CDR2 FQNEAQ (reference sequence). The V end was cut by 1 base, the J end by 3 bases, with 7 bases between. The CDR3 sequence is 13 residues long. The CDR3 coding sequence is TGTGCCAGCAGCTTAGGGCCATTCTACGAGCAGTACTTC. Its translation: CASSLGPFYEQYF.

V and J are TRBV5-1 and TRBJ2-3; 7 positions agree with TRBD2. Germline V CDR1 and CDR2: SGHRS, YFSETQ. Trimming cost V 5 bases and J 6 bases; bases outside gene matches: 9. This CDR3 contains 14 residues. CDR3 sequence reads: CASRTSGAGDTQYF. CDR3 in DNA: TGCGCCAGCAGAACAAGCGGGGCCGGCGATACGCAGTATTTT.

This clone was counted a few times. As DNA, the CDR3 is TGTGCCAGTAGTACCGTGGGACAGAATCAAGAGACCCAGTACTTC. Translated, it gives CASSTVGQNQETQYF. V usage is TRBV19 and J usage is TRBJ2-5, with 7 bases identical to TRBD1. The CDR3 consists of 15 residues. CDR1 and CDR2 from the germline V gene are LNHDA and SQIVND (reference sequence). V lost 4 bases, J lost 2 bases, and 7 bases stayed unmatched.

This clone was observed a handful of times. The chain couples TRBV4-3 to TRBJ2-1, with a tentative D call TRBD1 (6 bases). Trimming cost V 0 bases and J 8 bases, with 11 bases left between them. The CDR3 spans 14 residues. CDR1 is LGHNA and CDR2 is YSLEER in the germline V gene. This CDR3 is CASSQDRGDYEQFF. DNA for the CDR3: TGCGCCAGCAGCCAAGACAGGGGTGACTATGAGCAGTTCTTC.

The V call is TRBV7-9, the J call TRBJ2-7; 10 nucleotides align to TRBD1. Trimming removed 3 bases from V and 3 bases from J; junction bases left unmatched: 17. This CDR3 has 19 amino acids. Germline CDR1 reads SEHNR; CDR2 reads FQNEAQ (reference sequence). Here the CDR3 DNA reads TGTGCCAGCAGCTTTTATCCCGGACAGGGGGGCCCTGGGAGCTACGAGCAGTACTTC. It is translated as CASSFYPGQGGPGSYEQYF. Drawing the rest from reference TRBV7-9 and TRBJ2-7, the complete variable domain is DTGVSQNPRHKITKRGQNVTFRCDPISEHNRLYWYRQTLGQGPEFLTYFQNEAQLEKSRLLSDRFSAERPKGSFSTLEIQRTEQGDSAMYLCASSFYPGQGGPGSYEQYFGPGTRLTVT.

This chain uses TRBV6-1 with TRBJ2-7; D might be TRBD1 (5 bases). Germline-derived CDR1 and CDR2 are MNHNS and SASEGT. This CDR3 is 14 amino acids long. V lost 4 bases, J lost 4 bases, and 14 bases lay in between. The CDR3 bases are TGTGCCAGCAGTGCTACGACGACAGTATACGAGCAGTACTTC. Amino acid sequence: CASSATTTVYEQYF.